This T cell receptor beta chain was identified during a study of OX40 agonist ivuxolimab in advanced cancers. Study background: Melanoma, hepatocellular carcinoma, head and neck or renal cell cancer occurred in dose-escalation patients.

Profiling relied on immunoSEQ multiplex PCR, and the TCRdb table lists in-frame clones only, not all of them. The sample consists of about 22,000 clones, about 86% of them appearing once. Looked up from germline, CDR1 is SGHDN and CDR2 is FVKESK. The CDR3 loop spans 15 amino acids. Deletions cut 1 base from V and 1 base from J, with 8 bases between. The source is an adult with an advanced solid tumor such as melanoma, head and neck, liver or kidney cancer. Sequenced material: CD4+ or CD8+ T cells sorted from blood, taken in a trial of the OX40 agonist ivuxolimab. The V gene is TRBV14, the J gene TRBJ2-1; a possible D gene is TRBD2 (6 bases). CDR3 region: CASSQVLASYNEQFF. The CDR3 DNA follows: TGTGCCAGCAGCCAAGTACTAGCTTCCTACAATGAGCAGTTCTTC.